The 18 T cell receptor beta chains in this list originate from one sample, sequenced in a study of CD8+CD57+ T cells in acquired aplastic anemia. Both TCR beta VDJ combination and CDR3 sequence profiling were carried out. Genomic DNA was the template for this profiling. TCRdb itself ran the reads through MiXCR, one entry per CDR3 protein. The sample lists approximately 160,000 distinct CDR3 sequences; around 45% were seen once. Source material: sorted CD4+, CD8+, or CD8+CD57+ T cells (not recorded which) from PBMCs. Source of these receptors: a human donor in good health.

The table lists this clonotype with a count of one. The J gene is TRBJ1-5, the V gene TRBV7-9; 7 bases are a match to TRBD1. The V segment lost 6 bases and the J segment 5 bases; nucleotides outside the gene matches: 4. The CDR3 has 13 amino acids. Germline V gene lookup returns CDR1 SEHNR and CDR2 FQNEAQ (reference sequence). CDR3 sequence: CASRRDSYQPQHF. CDR3 nucleotides: TGTGCCAGCAGGAGGGACAGTTATCAGCCCCAGCATTTT.

The CDR3 DNA follows: TGTGCCAGCAGTGGAGTACTCCATGGGGCCAACGTCCTGACTTTC. Translating gives CASSGVLHGANVLTF. This chain joins TRBV2 and TRBJ2-6; the D is unclear. The CDR3 has 15 residues. Germline values: CDR1 SNHLY, CDR2 FYNNEI. Trimming removed 4 bases from V and 3 bases from J, with 10 bases in between.

This clonotype was found many times. The V and J genes are TRBV14 and TRBJ2-7; 9 bases align to TRBD1. This CDR3 spans 16 amino acids. Germline CDR1 SGHDN, CDR2 FVKESK. Trimming took 4 bases from V and 2 from J; bases not matched to a gene: 9. CDR3 sequence (DNA): TGTGCCAGCAGCCCGGGGGGTGACAGGGGGACCTACGAGCAGTACTTC. It yields the protein CASSPGGDRGTYEQYF.

The chain couples TRBV25-1 to TRBJ2-1, with D maybe TRBD1 (5 bases). The CDR3 is made up of 15 amino acids. V was shortened by 4 bases and J by 12 bases, with 22 bases between the two germline ends. CDR1 MGHDK and CDR2 SYGVNS come from the germline V gene. The CDR3 DNA is TGTGCCAGCAGTGCTCTCCTTGTAGGGGCAATGGGGCAGTTCTTC. It codes for CASSALLVGAMGQFF.

This rearrangement joins TRBV7-2 to TRBJ1-5; 7 nucleotides agree with TRBD1. This CDR3 is built from 13 residues. Germline V lookup: CDR1 SGHTA, CDR2 FQGNSA. Losses at the gene ends were 5 bases for V and 9 bases for J; bases not matched to a gene: 7. CDR3 coding DNA: TGTGCCAGCAGCCAGAAAGACAGGGTGCCCCAGCATTTT. It translates to CASSQKDRVPQHF.

This clonotype showed up many times. DNA for the CDR3: TGTGCCAGCAGCGTAGTCCAGATTTGGAACACCGGGGAGCTGTTTTTT. Its translation: CASSVVQIWNTGELFF. The chain has TRBV9 and TRBJ2-2; D is ambiguous. Germline V lookup: CDR1 SGDLS, CDR2 YYNGEE. This CDR3 is built from 16 residues. The V and J ends lost 0 bases and 1 base respectively, with 10 bases between them.

The chain combines TRBV3-1 with TRBJ1-5; 9 positions match TRBD1. This CDR3 contains 15 residues. Trimming took 5 bases from V and 1 from J; bases not matched to a gene: 3. CDR1 is LGHDT and CDR2 is YNNKEL in the germline V gene (reference sequence). CDR3 region: CASSLTGGSNQPQHF. The CDR3 DNA sequence: TGTGCCAGCAGCTTGACAGGGGGGAGCAATCAGCCCCAGCATTTT.

This clonotype was counted at least ten times. The chain couples TRBV6-6 to TRBJ1-1; D call uncertain. V was shortened by 2 bases and J by 1 base, with 5 bases between the two germline ends. Germline CDR1 and CDR2: MNHNY and SVGAGI (reference sequence). The CDR3 extends over 13 amino acids. CDR3 protein: CASSYRTNTEAFF. The CDR3 region has the DNA TGTGCCAGCAGTTACAGGACGAACACTGAAGCTTTCTTT.

This clonotype was detected many times. This sequence joins TRBV5-1 and TRBJ2-1, with D maybe TRBD2 (6 bases). The germline V gene has CDR1 SGHRS and CDR2 YFSETQ. V was clipped by 2 bases and J by 5 bases, with 8 bases between them. The CDR3 has 13 amino acids. The CDR3 loop is CASSFSGNNEQFF. As DNA, the CDR3 is TGCGCCAGCAGCTTTAGCGGCAACAATGAGCAGTTCTTC.

There are many counts of this clonotype. This sequence joins TRBV7-2 and TRBJ2-1; maybe TRBD2 (6 bases). V lost 4 bases, J lost 4 bases, and 11 bases lay in between. Germline values: CDR1 SGHTA, CDR2 FQGNSA. The CDR3 consists of 14 residues. This CDR3 is CASSWDSSYNEQFF. CDR3 coding DNA: TGTGCCAGCAGCTGGGACTCCTCTTACAATGAGCAGTTCTTC.

The chain employs TRBV19 and TRBJ1-6; 9 bases are a match to TRBD1. V shed 6 bases, J shed 10 bases, and the junction held 10 bases outside the gene matches. Germline V gene lookup returns CDR1 LNHDA and CDR2 SQIVND (reference sequence). The CDR3 sequence is 15 residues long. The chain's CDR3 is CASRQGQGLGSPLHF. The DNA of the CDR3 is TGTGCCAGTAGACAGGGACAGGGTTTAGGATCACCCCTCCACTTT.

This clonotype showed up many times. The genes are TRBV5-1 and TRBJ2-7, with 13 bases fitting TRBD2. V trimming: 0 bases; J trimming: 0 bases; junction bases outside the gene matches: 6. In germline, CDR1 is SGHRS, CDR2 YFSETQ. There are 18 residues in the CDR3. CDR3 nucleotides: TGCGCCAGCAGCTTGGGACGGGGACTAGCGGGGATCTCCTACGAGCAGTACTTC. It encodes CASSLGRGLAGISYEQYF.

The chain employs TRBV29-1 and TRBJ1-1; D not certain. CDR3 size: 13 residues. V was shortened by 7 bases and J by 7 bases, with 19 bases between the two germline ends. Per the germline V gene, CDR1 is SQVTM and CDR2 is ANQGSEA. Written as DNA, the CDR3 is TGCAGCGCTGGAGGTGGGAACAGTCTTGAAGCTTTCTTT. Translation gives CSAGGGNSLEAFF.

This chain joins TRBV7-9 and TRBJ2-7; D is unresolved. With 2 bases removed from V and 5 bases from J, the gap between germline ends came to 10 bases. CDR1 SEHNR and CDR2 FQNEAQ come from the germline V gene (reference sequence). This CDR3 is built from 13 residues. The CDR3 nucleotides are TGTGCCAGCAGCTTATTAGGTGGACACGAGCAGTACTTC. It is translated as CASSLLGGHEQYF.

The gene calls are TRBV10-3 and TRBJ1-2, with D maybe TRBD1 (6 bases). The V end was cut by 2 bases, the J end by 1 base, with 8 bases between. The CDR3 has 14 amino acids. The germline V gene encodes CDR1 ENHRY and CDR2 SYGVKD. As DNA, the CDR3 is TGTGCCATCAGTGAGAGGGGGGATAACTATGGCTACACCTTC. This gives the protein CAISERGDNYGYTF.

The rearrangement joins TRBV10-3 to TRBJ1-1; D is perhaps TRBD1 (6 bases). The length of the CDR3 is 13 residues. Trimming removed 5 bases at V and 2 bases at J, with 9 bases between. The germline CDR1 and CDR2 sequences are ENHRY and SYGVKD. Here the CDR3 reads CAISKGGNTEAFF. In DNA, the CDR3 is TGTGCCATCAGTAAGGGGGGTAACACTGAAGCTTTCTTT.

This clonotype appeared a single time. The junction does not match germline at one end; this may be a read error. The chain recombines TRBV24-1 with TRBJ1-5; TRBD1 is a possible D gene (5 bases). Germline V gene lookup returns CDR1 KGHDR and CDR2 SFDVKD. This CDR3 is 13 amino acids long. CDR3 region: CATSWGSNQPQHF. The CDR3 DNA reads TGTGCTACCAGTTGGGGGAGCAATCAGCCCCAGCATTTT.

The V call is TRBV9, the J call TRBJ1-2; D gene uncertain. The CDR3 covers 13 residues. V was shortened by 0 bases and J by 4 bases, with 7 bases between the two germline ends. The germline CDR1 and CDR2 sequences are SGDLS and YYNGEE. The CDR3 coding sequence is TGTGCCAGCAGCGTAGCTCTCGGCTATGGCTACACCTTC. Residues: CASSVALGYGYTF.